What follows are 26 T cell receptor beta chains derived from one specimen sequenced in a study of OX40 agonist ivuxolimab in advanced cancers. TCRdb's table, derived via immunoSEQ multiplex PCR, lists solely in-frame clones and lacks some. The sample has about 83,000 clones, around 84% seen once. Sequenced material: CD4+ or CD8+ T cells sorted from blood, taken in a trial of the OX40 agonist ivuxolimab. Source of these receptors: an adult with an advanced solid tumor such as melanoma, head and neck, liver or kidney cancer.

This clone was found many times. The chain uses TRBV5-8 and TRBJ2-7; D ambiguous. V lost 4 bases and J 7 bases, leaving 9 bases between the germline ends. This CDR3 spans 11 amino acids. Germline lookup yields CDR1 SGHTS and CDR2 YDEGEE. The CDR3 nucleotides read TGTGCCAGCAGCGAAAGGCTGGAGCAGTACTTC. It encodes CASSERLEQYF.

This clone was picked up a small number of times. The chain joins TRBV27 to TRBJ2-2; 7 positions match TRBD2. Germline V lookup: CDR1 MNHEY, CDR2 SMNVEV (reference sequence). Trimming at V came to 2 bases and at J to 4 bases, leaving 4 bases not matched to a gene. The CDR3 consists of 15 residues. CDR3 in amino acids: CASSLLAVSTGELFF. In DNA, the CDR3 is TGTGCCAGCAGTTTACTAGCGGTGAGCACCGGGGAGCTGTTTTTT.

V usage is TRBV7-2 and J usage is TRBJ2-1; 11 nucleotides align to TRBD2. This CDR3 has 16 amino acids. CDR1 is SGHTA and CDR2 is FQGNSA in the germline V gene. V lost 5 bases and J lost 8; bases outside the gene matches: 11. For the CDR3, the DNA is TGTGCCAGCAGCCGACTAGCGGGATTTGGTGGGGATGAGCAGTTCTTC. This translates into CASSRLAGFGGDEQFF.

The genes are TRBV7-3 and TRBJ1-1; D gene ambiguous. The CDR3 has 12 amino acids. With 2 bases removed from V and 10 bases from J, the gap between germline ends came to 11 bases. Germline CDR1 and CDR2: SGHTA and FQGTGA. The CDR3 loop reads CASSLARSSAFF. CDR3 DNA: TGTGCCAGCAGCTTAGCGCGAAGCTCAGCTTTCTTT.

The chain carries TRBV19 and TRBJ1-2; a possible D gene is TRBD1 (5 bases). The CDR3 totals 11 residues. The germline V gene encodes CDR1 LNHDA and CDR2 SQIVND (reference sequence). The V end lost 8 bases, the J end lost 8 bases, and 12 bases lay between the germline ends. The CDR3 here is CASGGVYGYTF. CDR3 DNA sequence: TGTGCCAGTGGGGGGGTTTACGGCTACACCTTC. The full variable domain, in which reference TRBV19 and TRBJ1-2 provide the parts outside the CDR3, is DGGITQSPKYLFRKEGQNVTLSCEQNLNHDAMYWYRQDPGQGLRLIYYSQIVNDFQKGDIAEGYSVSREKKESFPLTVTSAQKNPTAFYLCASGGVYGYTFGSGTRLTVV.

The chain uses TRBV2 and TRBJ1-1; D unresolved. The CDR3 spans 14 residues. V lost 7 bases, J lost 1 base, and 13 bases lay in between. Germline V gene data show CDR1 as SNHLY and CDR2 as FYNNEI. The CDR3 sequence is CASMFGGSNTEAFF. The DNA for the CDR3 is TGTGCCAGCATGTTCGGCGGTTCGAACACTGAAGCTTTCTTT.

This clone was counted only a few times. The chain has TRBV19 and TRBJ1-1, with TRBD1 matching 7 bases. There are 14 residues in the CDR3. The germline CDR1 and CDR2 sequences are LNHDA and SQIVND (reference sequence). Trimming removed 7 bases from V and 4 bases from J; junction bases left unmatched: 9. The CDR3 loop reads CASIRAGGSTEAFF. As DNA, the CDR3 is TGTGCCAGTATCCGGGCAGGGGGTTCCACTGAAGCTTTCTTT.

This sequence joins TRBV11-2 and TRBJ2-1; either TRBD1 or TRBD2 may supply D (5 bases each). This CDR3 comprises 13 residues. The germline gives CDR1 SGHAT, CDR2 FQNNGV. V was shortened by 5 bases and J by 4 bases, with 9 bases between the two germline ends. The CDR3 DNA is TGTGCCAGCAGCCCGGGACGGTACAATGAGCAGTTCTTC. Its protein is CASSPGRYNEQFF.

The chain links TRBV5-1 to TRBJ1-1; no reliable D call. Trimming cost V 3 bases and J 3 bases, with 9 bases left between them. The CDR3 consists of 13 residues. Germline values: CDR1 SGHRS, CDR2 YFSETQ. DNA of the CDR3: TGCGCCAGCAGCTCCGAGGTACACACTGAAGCTTTCTTT. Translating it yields CASSSEVHTEAFF. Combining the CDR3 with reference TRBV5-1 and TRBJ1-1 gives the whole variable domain KAGVTQTPRYLIKTRGQQVTLSCSPISGHRSVSWYQQTPGQGLQFLFEYFSETQRNKGNFPGRFSGRQFSNSRSEMNVSTLELGDSALYLCASSSEVHTEAFFGQGTRLTVV.

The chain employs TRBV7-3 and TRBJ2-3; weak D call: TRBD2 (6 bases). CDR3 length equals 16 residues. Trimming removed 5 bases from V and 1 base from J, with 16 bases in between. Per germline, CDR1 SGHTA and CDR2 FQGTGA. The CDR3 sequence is CASSLGGTTRTDTQYF. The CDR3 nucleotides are TGTGCCAGCAGCCTAGGAGGGACCACCCGCACAGATACGCAGTATTTT.

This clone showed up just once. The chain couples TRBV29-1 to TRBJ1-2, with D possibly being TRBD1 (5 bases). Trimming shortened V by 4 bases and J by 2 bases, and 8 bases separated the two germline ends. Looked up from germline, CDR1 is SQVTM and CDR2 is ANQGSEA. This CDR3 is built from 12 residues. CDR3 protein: CSVGTRNYGYTF. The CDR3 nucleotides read TGCAGCGTTGGGACACGGAACTATGGCTACACCTTC.

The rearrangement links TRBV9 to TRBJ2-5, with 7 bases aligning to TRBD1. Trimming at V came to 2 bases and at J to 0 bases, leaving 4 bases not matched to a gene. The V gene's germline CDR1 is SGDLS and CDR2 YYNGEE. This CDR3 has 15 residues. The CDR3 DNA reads TGTGCCAGCAGCGTTCTGACAGGGAACCAAGAGACCCAGTACTTC. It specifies CASSVLTGNQETQYF.

DNA for the CDR3: TGTGCCAGCATGACAGGGGCCAACGTCCTGACTTTC. Translation gives CASMTGANVLTF. This chain connects TRBV6-1 to TRBJ2-6; no reliable D call. Germline V gene lookup returns CDR1 MNHNS and CDR2 SASEGT. V lost 7 bases and J 4 bases, leaving 5 bases between the germline ends. This CDR3 has 12 residues.

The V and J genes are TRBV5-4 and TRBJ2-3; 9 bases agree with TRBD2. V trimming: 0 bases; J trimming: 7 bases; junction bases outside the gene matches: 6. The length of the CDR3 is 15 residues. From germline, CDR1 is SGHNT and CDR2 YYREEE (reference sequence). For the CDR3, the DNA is TGTGCCAGCAGCTTGGTAGGCGGGGGGGCCAATACGCAGTATTTT. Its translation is CASSLVGGGANTQYF.

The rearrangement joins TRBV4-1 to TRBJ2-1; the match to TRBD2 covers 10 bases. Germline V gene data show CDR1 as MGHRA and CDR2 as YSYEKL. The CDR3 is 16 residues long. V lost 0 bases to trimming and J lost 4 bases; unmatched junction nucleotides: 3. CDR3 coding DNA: TGCGCCAGCAGCCAAGAACCTAGCGGGAGTTACAATGAGCAGTTCTTC. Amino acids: CASSQEPSGSYNEQFF.

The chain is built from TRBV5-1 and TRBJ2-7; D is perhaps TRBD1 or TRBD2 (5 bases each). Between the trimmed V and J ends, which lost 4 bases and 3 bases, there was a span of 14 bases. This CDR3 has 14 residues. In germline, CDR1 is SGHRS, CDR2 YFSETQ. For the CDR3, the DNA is TGCGCCAGCAGCGGCACCGGGACCATCTACGAGCAGTACTTC. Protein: CASSGTGTIYEQYF.

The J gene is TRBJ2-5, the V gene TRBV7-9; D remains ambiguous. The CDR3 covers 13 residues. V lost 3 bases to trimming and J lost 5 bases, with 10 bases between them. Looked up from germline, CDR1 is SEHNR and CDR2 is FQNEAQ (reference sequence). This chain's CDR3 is CASSFGSLETQYF. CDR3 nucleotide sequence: TGTGCCAGCAGCTTCGGCAGCCTGGAGACCCAGTACTTC.

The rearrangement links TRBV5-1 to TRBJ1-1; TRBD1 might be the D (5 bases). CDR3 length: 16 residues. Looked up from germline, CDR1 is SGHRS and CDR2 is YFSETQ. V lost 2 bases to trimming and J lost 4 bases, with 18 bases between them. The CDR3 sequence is CASSFGQPLTPTEAFF. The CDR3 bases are TGCGCCAGCAGCTTCGGACAACCCTTGACACCCACTGAAGCTTTCTTT.

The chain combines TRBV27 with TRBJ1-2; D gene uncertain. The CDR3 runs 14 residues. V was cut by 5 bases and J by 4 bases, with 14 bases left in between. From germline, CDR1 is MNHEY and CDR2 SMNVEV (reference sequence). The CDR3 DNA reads TGTGCCAGCAGTCTCCTTCCAGGCGGCTATGGCTACACCTTC. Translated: CASSLLPGGYGYTF.

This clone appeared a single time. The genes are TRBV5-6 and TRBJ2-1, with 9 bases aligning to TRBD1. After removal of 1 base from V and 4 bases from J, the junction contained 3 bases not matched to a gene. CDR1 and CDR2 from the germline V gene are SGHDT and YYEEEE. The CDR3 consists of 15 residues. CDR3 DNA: TGTGCCAGCAGCTTGTGGGACAGGGAATACAATGAGCAGTTCTTC. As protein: CASSLWDREYNEQFF.

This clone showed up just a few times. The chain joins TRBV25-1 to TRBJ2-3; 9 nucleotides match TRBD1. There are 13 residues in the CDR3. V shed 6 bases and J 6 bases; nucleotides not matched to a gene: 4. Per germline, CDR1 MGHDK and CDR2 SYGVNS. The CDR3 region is CASSTGGRDTQYF. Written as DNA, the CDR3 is TGTGCCAGCAGCACAGGGGGCAGGGATACGCAGTATTTT.

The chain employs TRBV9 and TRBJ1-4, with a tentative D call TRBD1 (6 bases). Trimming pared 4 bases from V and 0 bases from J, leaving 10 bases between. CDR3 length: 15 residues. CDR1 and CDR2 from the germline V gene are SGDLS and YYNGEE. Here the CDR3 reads CASSPWTATNEKLFF. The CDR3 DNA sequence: TGTGCCAGCAGCCCCTGGACAGCAACTAATGAAAAACTGTTTTTT.

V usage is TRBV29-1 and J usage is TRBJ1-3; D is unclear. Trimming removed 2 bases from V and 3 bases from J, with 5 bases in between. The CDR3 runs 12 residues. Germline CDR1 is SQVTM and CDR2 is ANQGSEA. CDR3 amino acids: CSVETIGNTIYF. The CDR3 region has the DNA TGCAGCGTTGAAACAATTGGAAACACCATATATTTT.

CDR3 loop: CASSSGTGFSTDTQYF. Written as DNA, the CDR3 is TGTGCCAGCAGTTCCGGGACAGGGTTTTCCACAGATACGCAGTATTTT. The chain employs TRBV2 and TRBJ2-3, with 9 bases aligning to TRBD1. The length of the CDR3 is 16 residues. The J segment lost 2 bases and the V segment lost 5 bases, leaving 8 bases of the junction unmatched. CDR1 SNHLY and CDR2 FYNNEI come from the germline V gene.

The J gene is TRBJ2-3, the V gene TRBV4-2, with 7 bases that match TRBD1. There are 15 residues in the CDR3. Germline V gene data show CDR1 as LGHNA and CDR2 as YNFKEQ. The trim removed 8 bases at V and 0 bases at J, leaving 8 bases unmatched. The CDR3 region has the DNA TGTGCCAGCGGGACAGTCACTTTTAGCACAGATACGCAGTATTTT. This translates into CASGTVTFSTDTQYF.

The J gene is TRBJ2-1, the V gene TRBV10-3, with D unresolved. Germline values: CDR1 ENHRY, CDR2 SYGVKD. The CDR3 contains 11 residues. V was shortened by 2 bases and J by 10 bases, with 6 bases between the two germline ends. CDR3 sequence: CAISERYEQFF. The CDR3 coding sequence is TGTGCCATCAGTGAGAGGTACGAGCAGTTCTTC.